This T cell receptor beta chain came from a study of long-term antiretroviral therapy in people with HIV. On the study more broadly: In the earliest collections, sampling predates the 2015 immediate-ART recommendation by about a decade.

With respect to this clone: The antigen remains undetermined.

Findings of the study overall: Diversity rose after ART but stayed below transplant donor controls.

Assay version v3.0 of immunoSEQ was used, and it was run at survey level. The data were produced by immunoSEQ multiplex PCR, yet TCRdb's version contains in-frame clones alone and is incomplete. Of 25,000 to 35,000 clones in the sample, approximately 90% were seen once. Per the germline V gene, CDR1 is SGHDT and CDR2 is YYEEEE. Trimming stripped 1 base from V and 10 bases from J, with 9 bases between. CDR3 length: 12 residues. Specimen: unsorted PBMCs, collected just over 5 years after starting antiretroviral therapy. The sequence came from a middle-aged woman with HIV. This chain connects TRBV5-6 to TRBJ2-1; no clear D gene. The DNA for the CDR3 is TGTGCCAGCAGCTTGTTGATGCGGGAGCAGTTCTTC. The encoded protein is CASSLLMREQFF.